The 2 T cell receptor beta chains reported below all come from one sample, sequenced in a study of beta chain features in type 1 diabetes listed by TCRdb under 2018. Here is what the overall study found, with its caveats: Type 1 diabetes patients showed a moderate but significant shortening of TCRB CDR3 length in all four CD4+ subsets.

The library was produced with the immunoSEQ multiplex PCR assay. The entire amount of isolated RNA was reverse transcribed using the High Capacity cDNA Reverse Transcription Kit, so the sequenced TCRB transcripts were expressed ones. Here the immuneACCESS table is served through TCRdb, limited to in-frame sequences with V and J called. Missing clones are a known gap in these copies; in checked studies unresolved V genes cover under half, and the rest lacks a known reason. This sample holds around 360,000 clones; around an eighth were observed only once. The top ten clonotypes cover 0.0095% to 0.012% of the sample. These receptors' targets are unknown. Sequencing used naive CD4+ T cells from blood. The intended sense of this specimen's cell subset or site label: true naive CD4+ T cells. These receptors all stem from a woman aged 18 to 35 with type 1 diabetes.

This clone showed up just a few times. The rearrangement joins TRBV5-4 to TRBJ1-2; 8 bases fit TRBD1. The length of the CDR3 is 13 residues. In germline, CDR1 is SGHNT, CDR2 YYREEE (reference sequence). The V segment lost 2 bases and the J segment 7 bases; nucleotides outside the gene matches: 4. CDR3 region: CASSFRGRGGYTF. The CDR3 nucleotides are TGTGCCAGCAGCTTCAGGGGGCGCGGTGGCTACACCTTC.

The genes are TRBV25-1 and TRBJ2-1; 10 nucleotides match TRBD2. V was pared by 0 bases and J by 9 bases, with 5 bases of the junction left unmatched. Germline V gives CDR1 MGHDK, CDR2 SYGVNS. The CDR3 is 15 residues long. The CDR3 region has the DNA TGTGCCAGCAGTGAATATCTGGTAGCGGGAGGTGAGCAGTTCTTC. Amino acids: CASSEYLVAGGEQFF.